A single sample is the source of the 8 T cell receptor beta chains below, sequenced in a study of control samples from healthy donors and cancer patients (dated by TCRdb to the early 2020s). Libraries were constructed by the immunoSEQ multiplex PCR assay. TCRdb took this table from immuneACCESS and kept in-frame rearrangements with V and J called. Such tables lack part of the clones; where checked against another copy, unresolved V genes explain under half of the gap, and the rest is unexplained. The table for this sample lists 45,000 to 60,000 clones; about 92% of them were counted only once. 0.65% to 0.9% of the sample lies in the top ten. The material sequenced was PBMCs. The receptors come from a man aged 30 to 45 with colorectal cancer.

The chain couples TRBV7-8 to TRBJ1-2; D remains unclear. V lost 5 bases and J 1 base, leaving 11 bases between the germline ends. The CDR3 covers 14 residues. Germline CDR1 and CDR2: SGHVS and FQNEAQ. CDR3 sequence reads: CASSLGLNNYGYTF. The CDR3 nucleotides are TGTGCCAGCAGCCTCGGACTCAATAACTATGGCTACACCTTC.

V and J are TRBV10-3 and TRBJ2-2; 9 positions agree with TRBD2. V lost 8 bases to trimming and J lost 5 bases; unmatched junction nucleotides: 3. This CDR3 is 13 amino acids long. Germline assignment: CDR1 ENHRY and CDR2 SYGVKD. In DNA form, the CDR3 reads TGTGCCATCGCGGGGGGGCCTACCGGGGAGCTGTTTTTT. This encodes CAIAGGPTGELFF.

Here the CDR3 reads CASKTTGTDEQYF. CDR3 DNA: TGTGCCAGTAAGACTACAGGGACCGACGAGCAGTACTTC. The chain is built from TRBV19 and TRBJ2-7; TRBD1 might be the D (6 bases). V lost 7 bases to trimming and J lost 5 bases, with 15 bases between them. In germline, CDR1 is LNHDA, CDR2 SQIVND (reference sequence). The CDR3 contains 13 residues.

This chain links TRBV6-5 with TRBJ1-5; TRBD1 aligns across 8 bases. Germline V gene sequence: CDR1 MNHEY, CDR2 SVGAGI. CDR3 length: 15 amino acids. After removal of 0 bases from V and 7 bases from J, the junction contained 5 bases not matched to a gene. The chain's CDR3 is CASSYSNAGGQPQHF. The DNA for the CDR3 is TGTGCCAGCAGTTACTCGAATGCAGGGGGCCAGCCCCAGCATTTT.

This clone was recorded only once. The rearrangement joins TRBV10-3 to TRBJ1-2; 8 bases align to TRBD1. Germline CDR1 ENHRY, CDR2 SYGVKD. Trimming cost V 8 bases and J 0 bases; bases outside gene matches: 14. CDR3 length equals 17 residues. CDR3 amino acids: CAIGSTGAASPNYGYTF. The CDR3 DNA follows: TGTGCCATCGGGTCGACAGGGGCCGCTAGCCCTAACTATGGCTACACCTTC.

The chain employs TRBV5-1 and TRBJ1-1; D remains ambiguous. Trimming took off 0 bases at V and 4 bases at J, with 4 bases between the two ends. The length of the CDR3 is 12 residues. From germline, CDR1 is SGHRS and CDR2 YFSETQ. CDR3 coding DNA: TGCGCCAGCAGCTTGGAGGGCACTGAAGCTTTCTTT. Encoded protein: CASSLEGTEAFF.

J is TRBJ2-1 and V is TRBV9; a possible D gene is TRBD2 (7 bases). Germline loops: CDR1 SGDLS, CDR2 YYNGEE. The CDR3 has 15 residues. V shed 2 bases and J shed 9 bases, with 18 bases lying between them. In DNA form, the CDR3 reads TGTGCCAGCAGCGTCGGGGGACTAATAGGGGGTGAGCAGTTCTTC. Protein product: CASSVGGLIGGEQFF.

The chain recombines TRBV30 with TRBJ2-5; TRBD1 is a possible D gene (5 bases). This CDR3 has 14 residues. Trimming pared 2 bases from V and 2 bases from J, leaving 12 bases between. CDR1 GTSNPN and CDR2 SVGIG come from the germline V gene (reference sequence). The CDR3 coding sequence is TGTGCCTGGAGTACAGGCGACAGTCAAGAGACCCAGTACTTC. Translated, it gives CAWSTGDSQETQYF. The whole variable domain, filled in from reference TRBV30 and TRBJ2-5, reads SQTIHQWPATLVQPVGSPLSLECTVEGTSNPNLYWYRQAAGRGLQLLFYSVGIGQISSEVPQNLSASRPQDRQFILSSKKLLLSDSGFYLCAWSTGDSQETQYFGPGTRLLVL.